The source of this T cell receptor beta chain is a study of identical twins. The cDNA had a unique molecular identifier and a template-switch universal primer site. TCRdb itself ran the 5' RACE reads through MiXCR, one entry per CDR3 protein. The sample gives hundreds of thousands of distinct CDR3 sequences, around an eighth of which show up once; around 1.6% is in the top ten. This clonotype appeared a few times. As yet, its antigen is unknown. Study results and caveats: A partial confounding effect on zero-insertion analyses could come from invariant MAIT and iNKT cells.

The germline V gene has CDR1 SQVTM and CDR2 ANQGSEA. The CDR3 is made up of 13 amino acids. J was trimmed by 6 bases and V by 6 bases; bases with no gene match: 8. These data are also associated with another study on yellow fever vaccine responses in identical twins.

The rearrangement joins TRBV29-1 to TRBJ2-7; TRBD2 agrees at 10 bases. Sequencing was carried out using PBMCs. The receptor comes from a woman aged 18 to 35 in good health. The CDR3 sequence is CSVRTSGGTEQYF. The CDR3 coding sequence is TGCAGCGTCCGGACTAGCGGAGGCACCGAGCAGTACTTC.